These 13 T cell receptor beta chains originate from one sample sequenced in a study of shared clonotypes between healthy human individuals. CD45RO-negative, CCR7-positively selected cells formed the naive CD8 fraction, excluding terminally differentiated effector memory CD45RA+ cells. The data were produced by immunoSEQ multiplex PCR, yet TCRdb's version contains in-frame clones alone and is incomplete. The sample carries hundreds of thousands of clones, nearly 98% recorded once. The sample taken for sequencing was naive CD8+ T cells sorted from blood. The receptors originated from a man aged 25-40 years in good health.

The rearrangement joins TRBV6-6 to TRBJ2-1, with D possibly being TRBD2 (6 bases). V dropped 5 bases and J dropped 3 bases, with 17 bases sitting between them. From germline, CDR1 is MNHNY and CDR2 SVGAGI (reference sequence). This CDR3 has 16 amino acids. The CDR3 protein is CASSNTAGMSYNEQFF. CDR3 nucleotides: TGTGCCAGCAGTAATACTGCGGGAATGAGCTACAATGAGCAGTTCTTC.

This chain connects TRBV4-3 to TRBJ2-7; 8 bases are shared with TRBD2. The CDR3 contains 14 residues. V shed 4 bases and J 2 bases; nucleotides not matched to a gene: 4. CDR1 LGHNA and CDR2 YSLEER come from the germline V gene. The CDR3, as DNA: TGCGCCAGCAGCCGGACTAGCCGGACCTACGAGCAGTACTTC. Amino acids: CASSRTSRTYEQYF.

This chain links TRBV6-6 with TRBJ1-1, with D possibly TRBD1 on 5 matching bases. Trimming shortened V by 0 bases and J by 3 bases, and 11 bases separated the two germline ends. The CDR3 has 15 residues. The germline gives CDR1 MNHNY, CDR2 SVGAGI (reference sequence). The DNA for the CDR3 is TGTGCCAGCAGTTACTCGGGCAGGGACGACACTGAAGCTTTCTTT. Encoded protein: CASSYSGRDDTEAFF.

The CDR3 bases are TGTGCCAGCAGCCGGACAACAACTAATGAAAAACTGTTTTTT. Protein sequence: CASSRTTTNEKLFF. The chain carries TRBV7-2 and TRBJ1-4, with D perhaps TRBD1 (5 bases). Trimming took off 5 bases at V and 0 bases at J, with 7 bases between the two ends. Germline lookup yields CDR1 SGHTA and CDR2 FQGNSA. This CDR3 is built from 14 residues.

In DNA, the CDR3 is TGTGCCAGCAGCCCCGGGGACAGGGGGAACAATGAGCAGTTCTTC. Encoded protein: CASSPGDRGNNEQFF. The chain joins TRBV11-3 to TRBJ2-1; the match to TRBD1 covers 11 bases. The length of the CDR3 is 15 residues. The junction had 5 bases not matched to a gene; V was cut back by 5 bases and J by 5 bases. CDR1 and CDR2 (germline): SGHNT, YENEEA.

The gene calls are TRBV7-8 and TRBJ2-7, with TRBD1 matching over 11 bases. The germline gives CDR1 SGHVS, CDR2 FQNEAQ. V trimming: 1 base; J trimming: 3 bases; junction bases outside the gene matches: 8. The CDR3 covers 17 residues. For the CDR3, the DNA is TGTGCCAGCAGCTTAGATCGGTCTGGGACAGGGGGCTACGAGCAGTACTTC. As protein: CASSLDRSGTGGYEQYF.

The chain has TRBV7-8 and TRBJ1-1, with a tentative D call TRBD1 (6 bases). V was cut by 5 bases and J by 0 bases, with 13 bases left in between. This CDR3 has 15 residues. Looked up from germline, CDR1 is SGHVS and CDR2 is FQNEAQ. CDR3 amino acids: CASSTGGQLNTEAFF. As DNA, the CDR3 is TGTGCCAGCAGCACCGGAGGACAGTTGAACACTGAAGCTTTCTTT.

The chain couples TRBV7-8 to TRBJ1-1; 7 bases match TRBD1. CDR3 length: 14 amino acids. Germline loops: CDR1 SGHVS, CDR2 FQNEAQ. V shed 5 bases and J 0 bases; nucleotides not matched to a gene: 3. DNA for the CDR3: TGTGCCAGCAGCCGGGACAGCATGAACACTGAAGCTTTCTTT. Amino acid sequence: CASSRDSMNTEAFF.

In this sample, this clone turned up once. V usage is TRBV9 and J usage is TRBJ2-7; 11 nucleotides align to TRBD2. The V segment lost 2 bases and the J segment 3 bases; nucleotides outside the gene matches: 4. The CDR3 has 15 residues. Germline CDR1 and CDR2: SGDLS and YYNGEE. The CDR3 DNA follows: TGTGCCAGCAGCGTCGGGACTAGCGGAAACTACGAGCAGTACTTC. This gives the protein CASSVGTSGNYEQYF.

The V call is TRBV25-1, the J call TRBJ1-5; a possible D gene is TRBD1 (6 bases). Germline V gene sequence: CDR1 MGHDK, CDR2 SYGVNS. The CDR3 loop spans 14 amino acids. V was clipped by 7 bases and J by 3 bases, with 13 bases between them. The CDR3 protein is CASKDSYINQPQHF. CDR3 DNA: TGTGCCAGCAAGGACAGCTACATCAATCAGCCCCAGCATTTT.

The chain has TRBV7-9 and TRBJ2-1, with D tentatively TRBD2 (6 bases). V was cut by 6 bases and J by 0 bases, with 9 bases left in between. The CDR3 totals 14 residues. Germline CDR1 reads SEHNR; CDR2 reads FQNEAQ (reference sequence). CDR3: CASSSGASYNEQFF. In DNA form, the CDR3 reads TGTGCCAGCAGTAGCGGAGCCTCCTACAATGAGCAGTTCTTC.

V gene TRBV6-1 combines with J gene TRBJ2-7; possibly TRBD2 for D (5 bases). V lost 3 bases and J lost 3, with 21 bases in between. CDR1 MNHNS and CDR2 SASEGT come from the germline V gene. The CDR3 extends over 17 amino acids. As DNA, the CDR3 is TGTGCCAGCAGTGATCCTAGCAGGACGTTCCTCTACTACGAGCAGTACTTC. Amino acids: CASSDPSRTFLYYEQYF.

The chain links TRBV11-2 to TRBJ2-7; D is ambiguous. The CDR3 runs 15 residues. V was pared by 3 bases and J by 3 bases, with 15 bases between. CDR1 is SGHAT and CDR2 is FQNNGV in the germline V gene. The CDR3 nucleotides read TGTGCCAGCAGCTTCGGCACGAACCCCTTCTACGAGCAGTACTTC. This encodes CASSFGTNPFYEQYF.